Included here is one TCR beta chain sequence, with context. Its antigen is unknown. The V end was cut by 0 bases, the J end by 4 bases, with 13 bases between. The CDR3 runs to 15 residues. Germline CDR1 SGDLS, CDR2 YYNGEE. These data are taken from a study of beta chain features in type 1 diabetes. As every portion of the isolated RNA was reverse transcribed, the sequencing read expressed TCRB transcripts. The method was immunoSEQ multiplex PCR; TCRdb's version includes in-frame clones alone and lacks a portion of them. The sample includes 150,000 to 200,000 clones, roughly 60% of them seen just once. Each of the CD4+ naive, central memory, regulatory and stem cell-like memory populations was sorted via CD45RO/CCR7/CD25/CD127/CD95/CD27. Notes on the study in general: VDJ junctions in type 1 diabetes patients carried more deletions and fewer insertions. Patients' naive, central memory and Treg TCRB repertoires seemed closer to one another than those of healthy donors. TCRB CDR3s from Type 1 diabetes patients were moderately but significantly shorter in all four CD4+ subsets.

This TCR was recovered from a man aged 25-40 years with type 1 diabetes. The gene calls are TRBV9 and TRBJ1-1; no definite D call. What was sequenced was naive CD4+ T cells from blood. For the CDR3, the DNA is TGTGCCAGCAGCGTAGGAGGAGTTTTGGGCACTGAAGCTTTCTTT. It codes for CASSVGGVLGTEAFF.